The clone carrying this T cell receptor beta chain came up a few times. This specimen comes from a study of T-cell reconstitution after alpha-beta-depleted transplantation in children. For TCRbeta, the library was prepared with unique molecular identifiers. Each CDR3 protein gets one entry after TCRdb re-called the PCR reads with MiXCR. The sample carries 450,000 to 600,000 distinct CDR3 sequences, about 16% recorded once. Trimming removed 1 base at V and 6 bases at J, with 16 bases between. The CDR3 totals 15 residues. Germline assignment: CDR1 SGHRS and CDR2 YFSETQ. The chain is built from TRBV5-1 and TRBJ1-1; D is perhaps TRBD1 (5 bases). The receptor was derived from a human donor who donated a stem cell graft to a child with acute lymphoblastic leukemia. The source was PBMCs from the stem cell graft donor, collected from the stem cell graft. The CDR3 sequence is CASSLTRVGASEAFF. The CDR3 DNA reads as TGCGCCAGCAGCTTGACCAGGGTGGGCGCCTCTGAAGCTTTCTTT.